Below are 18 T cell receptor beta chains sequenced from a single sample in a study of shared clonotypes between healthy human individuals. Generated by immunoSEQ multiplex PCR, the TCRdb table keeps only in-frame clones and is missing some. The sample lists about 2,500,000 clones; more than 90% were seen once. Input material: naive CD4+ T cells sorted from blood. Sample subset: CD45RA+ positively selected. These receptors were obtained from a man aged 18 to 30 in good health.

V usage is TRBV7-2 and J usage is TRBJ1-3; no clear D. V was clipped by 0 bases and J by 7 bases, with 16 bases between them. The germline V gene encodes CDR1 SGHTA and CDR2 FQGNSA. The CDR3 is 16 amino acids. This chain's CDR3 is CASSLAGKGKGNTIYF. The CDR3 DNA sequence: TGTGCCAGCAGCTTAGCGGGAAAGGGTAAAGGGAACACCATATATTTT.

The chain couples TRBV28 to TRBJ1-2; possible D gene TRBD1, 6 bases. Germline loops: CDR1 MDHEN, CDR2 SYDVKM. This CDR3 has 13 amino acids. Trimming pared 4 bases from V and 8 bases from J, leaving 14 bases between. The CDR3: CASSSVGAGGYTF. CDR3 DNA: TGTGCCAGCAGTTCCGTGGGGGCGGGAGGCTACACCTTC.

Concerning this clone: The identical CDR3 is also encoded by other nucleotide sequences in the sample. This chain connects TRBV4-3 to TRBJ2-7; possibly TRBD1 for D (5 bases). V was trimmed by 0 bases and J by 2 bases, leaving 8 bases between them. The CDR3 has 14 residues. The germline V gene has CDR1 LGHNA and CDR2 YSLEER. CDR3 sequence: CASSQESGPYEQYF. The DNA of the CDR3 is TGCGCCAGCAGCCAAGAGTCAGGGCCCTACGAGCAGTACTTC.

J is TRBJ2-3 and V is TRBV5-1; no reliable D call. The CDR3 runs 17 residues. Trimming shortened V by 4 bases and J by 0 bases, and 18 bases separated the two germline ends. In germline, CDR1 is SGHRS, CDR2 YFSETQ. The CDR3 protein is CASSAIIQASSTDTQYF. As DNA, the CDR3 is TGCGCCAGCAGCGCTATCATTCAAGCTTCTAGCACAGATACGCAGTATTTT.

The chain carries TRBV5-1 and TRBJ1-6; D may be TRBD1 (6 bases). Germline V gene sequence: CDR1 SGHRS, CDR2 YFSETQ. Trimming left V 4 bases short and J 4 bases short, with 21 bases between. The length of the CDR3 is 18 residues. The CDR3 reads CASSVTTGTSTYNSPLHF. CDR3 bases: TGCGCCAGCAGCGTGACGACAGGCACCTCCACATATAATTCACCCCTCCACTTT.

The rearrangement links TRBV19 to TRBJ2-1; 9 bases are shared with TRBD2. Unmatched junction bases numbered 6, after V lost 4 bases and J lost 5 bases. The CDR3 contains 15 residues. Germline V gives CDR1 LNHDA, CDR2 SQIVND (reference sequence). DNA for the CDR3: TGTGCCAGTAGTACCAGAGCGGGGGGAAACAATGAGCAGTTCTTC. Its translation: CASSTRAGGNNEQFF.

This chain connects TRBV5-1 to TRBJ2-5; 10 nucleotides align to TRBD1. The length of the CDR3 is 16 residues. Per germline, CDR1 SGHRS and CDR2 YFSETQ. Germline trimming cut 2 bases from V and 5 bases from J; bases unmatched to any gene: 9. CDR3 protein: CASSFRGQGIGETQYF. The CDR3 DNA is TGCGCCAGCAGCTTCCGGGGACAGGGGATTGGGGAGACCCAGTACTTC.

The CDR3 DNA reads TGCGCCAGCAGCTTAAGACAGGGGGACGGGGAGCTGTTTTTT. Its translation: CASSLRQGDGELFF. The rearrangement uses TRBV5-1 and TRBJ2-2; 9 bases line up with TRBD1. Germline trimming cut 2 bases from V and 7 bases from J; bases unmatched to any gene: 3. This CDR3 is built from 14 residues. The germline V gene has CDR1 SGHRS and CDR2 YFSETQ. Full variable domain (missing parts from reference TRBV5-1 and TRBJ2-2): KAGVTQTPRYLIKTRGQQVTLSCSPISGHRSVSWYQQTPGQGLQFLFEYFSETQRNKGNFPGRFSGRQFSNSRSEMNVSTLELGDSALYLCASSLRQGDGELFFGEGSRLTVL.

This sequence joins TRBV15 and TRBJ1-5; no firm D call. Trimming removed 5 bases from V and 8 bases from J, with 13 bases in between. The CDR3 spans 13 residues. CDR1 is LNHNV, CDR2 YYDKDF, per germline (reference sequence). The CDR3 coding sequence is TGTGCCACCAGCGGATCCGCGGCGGAGCCCCAGCATTTT. The encoded protein is CATSGSAAEPQHF. The full variable domain, with the rest looked up from reference TRBV15 and TRBJ1-5, is DAMVIQNPRYQVTQFGKPVTLSCSQTLNHNVMYWYQQKSSQAPKLLFHYYDKDFNNEADTPDNFQSRRPNTSFCFLDIRSPGLGDTAMYLCATSGSAAEPQHFGDGTRLSIL.

The V and J genes are TRBV30 and TRBJ2-5, with TRBD2 identical over 11 bases. Germline V gene sequence: CDR1 GTSNPN, CDR2 SVGIG (reference sequence). Trimming took 2 bases from V and 5 from J; bases not matched to a gene: 7. The CDR3 runs to 15 residues. The CDR3 loop is CAWSTASGRSETQYF. The CDR3 nucleotides read TGTGCCTGGAGTACCGCTAGCGGGAGGAGCGAGACCCAGTACTTC.

The V gene is TRBV25-1, the J gene TRBJ1-3; D is unclear. V shed 1 base and J shed 4 bases, with 5 bases lying between them. The germline CDR1 and CDR2 sequences are MGHDK and SYGVNS. The CDR3 has 13 residues. CDR3 in amino acids: CASSESIGNTIYF. The CDR3 nucleotides are TGTGCCAGCAGTGAATCCATCGGAAACACCATATATTTT.

The chain employs TRBV7-2 and TRBJ2-5; 9 nucleotides agree with TRBD1. Germline V gene data show CDR1 as SGHTA and CDR2 as FQGNSA. Trimming removed 5 bases from V and 7 bases from J; junction bases left unmatched: 20. CDR3 size: 18 residues. CDR3 amino acids: CASSPRQGGSVKGGTQYF. CDR3 coding DNA: TGTGCCAGCAGCCCTCGACAGGGGGGCTCTGTGAAGGGCGGGACCCAGTACTTC.

This chain uses TRBV15 with TRBJ2-7, with 9 bases fitting TRBD1. The germline CDR1 and CDR2 sequences are LNHNV and YYDKDF (reference sequence). The junction had 10 bases not matched to a gene; V was cut back by 4 bases and J by 6 bases. The CDR3 loop spans 15 amino acids. The CDR3 loop reads CATSIGGQGNAEQYF. As DNA, the CDR3 is TGTGCCACCAGCATAGGCGGACAGGGGAACGCCGAGCAGTACTTC.

This rearrangement joins TRBV7-2 to TRBJ1-4; D is uncertain. Trimming stripped 2 bases from V and 4 bases from J, with 11 bases between. This CDR3 comprises 15 residues. The germline V gene has CDR1 SGHTA and CDR2 FQGNSA. CDR3 sequence: CASSLPGKRNEKLFF. CDR3 nucleotide sequence: TGTGCCAGCAGCTTACCCGGGAAACGTAATGAAAAACTGTTTTTT.

The chain links TRBV7-8 to TRBJ2-7; D not resolved. This CDR3 has 15 residues. Germline V CDR1 and CDR2: SGHVS, FQNEAQ. V gave up 1 base and J gave up 0 bases, with 10 bases separating them. The CDR3 protein is CASSLGMGHSYEQYF. DNA for the CDR3: TGTGCCAGCAGCTTAGGGATGGGCCACTCCTACGAGCAGTACTTC.

A remark on this clone: With a much larger clone just one base away, this may be a read error. The chain is built from TRBV7-6 and TRBJ1-1; no definite D call. CDR3 length: 13 residues. V shed 1 base and J shed 1 base, with 4 bases lying between them. Germline V gives CDR1 SGHVS, CDR2 FNYEAQ. The CDR3 region has the DNA TGTGCCAGCAGCTTAGACCAGAACACTGAAGCTTTCTTT. Protein sequence: CASSLDQNTEAFF.

The V call is TRBV10-2, the J call TRBJ2-7, with 10 bases aligning to TRBD1. The V gene's germline CDR1 is WSHSY and CDR2 SAAADI. The CDR3 runs 17 residues. With V trimmed by 7 bases and J by 7 bases, 19 bases remained unmatched. The chain's CDR3 is CASTVFGTGALLGEQYF. The CDR3 nucleotides are TGCGCCAGCACCGTTTTCGGGACAGGGGCCCTATTGGGAGAGCAGTACTTC.

The chain joins TRBV5-6 to TRBJ2-7; TRBD1 matches at 10 bases. The CDR3 length is 16 residues. Germline V gene data show CDR1 as SGHDT and CDR2 as YYEEEE. Unmatched junction bases numbered 7, after V lost 4 bases and J lost 0 bases. The chain's CDR3 is CASSTPGQGVSYEQYF. The CDR3, as DNA: TGTGCCAGCAGCACCCCTGGACAGGGGGTCTCCTACGAGCAGTACTTC.